This is a list of T cell receptor beta chains from one sample in a study of PD-1 blockade in classical Hodgkin lymphoma. Sequencing was performed with immunoSEQ multiplex PCR; in TCRdb, only in-frame clones are kept and a portion is missing. Among tens of thousands of clones, 71% were seen once, and the ten largest hold less than 4%. The material was peripheral blood mononuclear cells (PBMCs), obtained at baseline. Every receptor here comes from a human donor with classical Hodgkin lymphoma. Both conserved end residues are part of each CDR3. The order of the fields is V gene, J gene, clone size, D gene, CDR3 DNA, CDR3 protein. D genes are given only for firm matches. Clone size is stated in some rows and not others, as once, few, many or a class when expanded.

>TRBV4-1|TRBJ1-1|-|-
TGCGCCAGCAGCCAAAACCCCCTGAACACTGAAGCTTTCTTT
CASSQNPLNTEAFF
>TRBV14|TRBJ1-1|few|-
TGTGCCAGCAGCCTAACAGTCACTGAAGCTTTCTTT
CASSLTVTEAFF
>TRBV11-2|TRBJ1-1|-|-
TGTGCCAGCAGCTTAACGGACAACACTGAAGCTTTCTTT
CASSLTDNTEAFF
>TRBV5-1|TRBJ2-3|once|-
TGCGCCAGCAGCTTGGTAGCGTTAATCACAGATACGCAGTATTTT
CASSLVALITDTQYF
>TRBV27|TRBJ2-4|-|-
TGTGCCAGCAGTCCCTTTAATGAAAACATTCAGTACTTC
CASSPFNENIQYF
>TRBV2|TRBJ2-1|-|TRBD2
TGTGCCAGCAGCACGACTAGCGGGTCCTACAATGAGCAGTTCTTC
CASSTTSGSYNEQFF
>TRBV30|TRBJ2-1|-|-
TGTGCCTGGAGTAAGTTACGGCGGGGCTACAATGAGCAGTTCTTC
CAWSKLRRGYNEQFF
>TRBV2|TRBJ1-2|-|-
TGTGCCAGCAGTAAAGCGGAAGGGTCCGATTATGGCTACACCTTC
CASSKAEGSDYGYTF
>TRBV28|TRBJ1-2|-|-
TGTGCCAGCAGTTTACTGTTCGGCAGGACACTAAGGGATGGCTACACCTTC
CASSLLFGRTLRDGYTF
>TRBV30|TRBJ1-5|-|-
TGTGCCTGGAGGGAAGCGGTAAATCAGCCCCAGCATTTT
CAWREAVNQPQHF
>TRBV5-1|TRBJ2-1|few|-
TGCGCCAGCAGCTTGGTGACGGAACGCGAACAGTTCTTC
CASSLVTEREQFF
>TRBV7-8|TRBJ1-2|-|TRBD1
TGTGCCAGCAGCTTCCGGGACAGGGGGCGACTTTTTGGTGGCTACACCTTC
CASSFRDRGRLFGGYTF
>TRBV13|TRBJ2-2|once|-
TGTGCCAGCAGCGACCAGGACACCGGGGAGCTGTTTTTT
CASSDQDTGELFF
>TRBV5-6|TRBJ1-1|-|TRBD1
TGTGCCAGCACCTGGGAGGGACAGGCGATCTTT
CASTWEGQAIF
>TRBV5-1|TRBJ1-2|-|-
TGCGCCAGCAGCTTTGGGACCCCCAACTATGGCTACACCTTC
CASSFGTPNYGYTF
>TRBV7-2|TRBJ2-1|-|TRBD2
TGTGCCAGCAGCTCGACCCGGGGGGGGAATGAGCAGTTCTTC
CASSSTRGGNEQFF
>TRBV6-5|TRBJ2-1|-|-
TGTGCCAGCAGTTACGGCGCAGGGAGCTCCTACAATGAGCAGTTCTTC
CASSYGAGSSYNEQFF
>TRBV13|TRBJ2-3|-|-
TGTGCCAGCAGCTCAGAAAGGACCTCTGGCACAGATACGCAGTATTTT
CASSSERTSGTDTQYF
>TRBV19|TRBJ2-1|-|-
TGTGCCAGTAGTATGTACCGGGGGTCGGATGAGCAGTTCTTC
CASSMYRGSDEQFF
>TRBV15|TRBJ1-1|-|-
TGTGCCACCAGCAGAGATCACAGCACTGAAGCTTTCTTT
CATSRDHSTEAFF
>TRBV10-3|TRBJ1-5|-|-
TGTGCCATCAGTGAGCCCGACAGAAATCAGCCCCAGCATTTT
CAISEPDRNQPQHF
>TRBV9|TRBJ1-2|-|TRBD1
TGTGCCAGCAGCGTAGGAAGACAGGGGCACTATGGCTACACCTTC
CASSVGRQGHYGYTF
>TRBV6-1|TRBJ2-3|-|TRBD2
TGTGCCAGCAGTGGGTATAGTAGCGGGAGGGGCACAGATACGCAGTATTTT
CASSGYSSGRGTDTQYF
>TRBV27|TRBJ2-1|-|TRBD2
TGTGCCAGCAGTCCACGACTAGCGGGGGGCAAAGACAATGAGCAGTTCTTC
CASSPRLAGGKDNEQFF
>TRBV6-6|TRBJ2-2|-|-
TGTGCCAGCAGCCCAAGGGGCACCGGGGAGCTGTTTTTT
CASSPRGTGELFF
>TRBV9|TRBJ2-1|-|TRBD2
TGTGCCAGCACCAATAACGGCGGGAGTCTAAATGAGCAGTTCTTC
CASTNNGGSLNEQFF
>TRBV7-3|TRBJ2-5|-|-
TGTGCCAGCAGCTTAGCGATGGAGGAGACCCAGTACTTC
CASSLAMEETQYF
>TRBV28|TRBJ2-3|once|-
TGTGCCAGCAGAAGCCCTTTGTCAGATACCCTTTTT
CASRSPLSDTLF
>TRBV28|TRBJ2-5|-|TRBD2
TGTGCCAGCAGACCCTCGGACGGGACTAGGGGCCAAGAGACCCAGTACTTC
CASRPSDGTRGQETQYF
>TRBV30|TRBJ1-2|-|TRBD1
TGTGCCTGGAGTGCCGGACAGGGGGACGGCTACACCTTC
CAWSAGQGDGYTF
>TRBV11-2|TRBJ1-1|-|-
TGTGCCAGCAGCTTAGTAGAGGGGAGGGTAGCTTTCTTT
CASSLVEGRVAFF
>TRBV6-5|TRBJ2-2|-|-
TGTGCCAGCACCCTAGATGGCGGCGCCGGGGAGCTGTTTTTT
CASTLDGGAGELFF
>TRBV9|TRBJ2-3|-|-
TGTGCCAGCAGCGTAGGTAGGGATACGCAGTATTTT
CASSVGRDTQYF
>TRBV19|TRBJ2-1|-|-
TGTGCCAGTAGTGGGGGATGGGACAATGAGCAGTTCTTC
CASSGGWDNEQFF
>TRBV5-4|TRBJ1-2|-|-
TGTGCCAGCAGCCTGGGAGGGACGGTGGGATTTCCTGGCTACACCTTC
CASSLGGTVGFPGYTF
>TRBV27|TRBJ2-3|few|-
TGTGCCAGCAAGGGGACTGGCACAGATACGCAGTATTTT
CASKGTGTDTQYF
>TRBV28|TRBJ1-4|-|TRBD1
TGTGCCAGCAGATACAGGGGCCGCGGGGAAAAACTGTTTTTT
CASRYRGRGEKLFF
>TRBV27|TRBJ2-7|-|TRBD2
TGTGCCAGCAGTTTATGGGGGGGCTACGAGCAGTACTTC
CASSLWGGYEQYF
>TRBV2|TRBJ1-1|once|TRBD1
TGTGCCAGCAGTGAAGCGACAGGGTTTGGTGAAGCTTTCTTT
CASSEATGFGEAFF
>TRBV7-2|TRBJ1-6|-|-
TGTGCCAGCAGCTTAGCGTACCCCCCCGCGTATAATTCACCCCTCCACTTT
CASSLAYPPAYNSPLHF
>TRBV6-1|TRBJ1-2|-|TRBD1
TGTGCCAGCAGCCTGACAGGGGGGGACTATGGCTACACCTTC
CASSLTGGDYGYTF
>TRBV19|TRBJ1-2|-|-
TGTGCCAGTAGTATGGGGCGGAACTATGGCTACACCTTC
CASSMGRNYGYTF
>TRBV19|TRBJ1-4|-|TRBD1
TGTGCCAGTAGTAGGGCGCGGGACAGTCAAGCAACTAATGAAAAACTGTTTTTT
CASSRARDSQATNEKLFF
>TRBV28|TRBJ1-2|-|TRBD1
TGTGCCAGCAGCCCGGACAGGGGGATCAATGGCTACACCTTC
CASSPDRGINGYTF
>TRBV28|TRBJ1-2|-|TRBD1
TGTGCCAGCCTACCAGGGGGCGCTTATGGCTACACCTTC
CASLPGGAYGYTF
>TRBV28|TRBJ1-3|-|-
TGTGCCAGCAGTTCGACAGGCGGGGGGGGTGGAAACACCATATATTTT
CASSSTGGGGGNTIYF
>TRBV7-3|TRBJ2-3|-|TRBD2
TGTGCCAGCAGCTTAAGCCCTAGCGGGAAGTTCACAGATACGCAGTATTTT
CASSLSPSGKFTDTQYF
>TRBV9|TRBJ1-3|-|-
TGTGCCAGCAGCGGCAGGTCCTCCCTACTCTGGGGAAACACCATATATTTT
CASSGRSSLLWGNTIYF
>TRBV6-5|TRBJ1-5|-|-
TGTGCCAGCAGTCCTCAGGGCGTATTTCAGCCCCAGCATTTT
CASSPQGVFQPQHF
>TRBV7-7|TRBJ2-3|-|-
TGTGCCAGCAGCTTTAGGGCCTCCCCGCCCGGAGATACGCAGTATTTT
CASSFRASPPGDTQYF
>TRBV6-5|TRBJ2-7|medium-sized|-
TGTGCCAGCAGAGGGACTCAGAGCTCCTACGAGCAGTACTTC
CASRGTQSSYEQYF
>TRBV13|TRBJ2-1|-|TRBD2
TGTGCCACAATTAAACTAGCGGGAGTCCGGTTGGAGAATGAGCAGTTCTTC
CATIKLAGVRLENEQFF
>TRBV7-2|TRBJ2-3|-|-
TGTGCCAGCAGCTTAGCGGGGGGATGGGATACGCAGTATTTT
CASSLAGGWDTQYF